These 17 T cell receptor beta chains came from one sample sequenced in a study of CD8 T cells in ankylosing spondylitis. TCRdb processed the 5' RACE reads anew with MiXCR; each CDR3 protein has one entry. The sample includes some 250,000 distinct CDR3 sequences, over 8.5% seen only once; the top ten take nearly 7%. The sequencing input was blood, either unsorted or a sorted T cell fraction (not recorded which). Receptor source: a male donor with ankylosing spondylitis or in good health (not recorded which).

The table lists this clonotype with many counts. The CDR3 DNA is TGTGCCATCCTTTCGACGGGTAACTATGGCTACACCTTC. As protein: CAILSTGNYGYTF. This chain uses TRBV10-3 with TRBJ1-2; D gene ambiguous. CDR1 is ENHRY, CDR2 SYGVKD, per germline. Trimming stripped 8 bases from V and 1 base from J, with 11 bases between. This CDR3 has 13 residues.

This clonotype was seen a handful of times. The chain combines TRBV20-1 with TRBJ2-5; 7 bases are shared with TRBD1. The CDR3 length is 15 residues. Per the germline V gene, CDR1 is DFQATT and CDR2 is SNEGSKA (reference sequence). Trimming at V came to 6 bases and at J to 4 bases, leaving 14 bases not matched to a gene. CDR3 sequence reads: CSASTPGQSTETQYF. The CDR3 nucleotides read TGCAGTGCAAGTACACCGGGACAGTCCACAGAGACCCAGTACTTC.

This clonotype occurred a few times. The chain recombines TRBV3-1 with TRBJ2-1, with D perhaps assigned TRBD1 or TRBD2 (6 bases each). The CDR3 extends over 16 amino acids. Trimming stripped 1 base from V and 5 bases from J, with 15 bases between. CDR1 is LGHDT and CDR2 is YNNKEL in the germline V gene (reference sequence). The CDR3 sequence is CASSQGGGRPHNEQFF. The CDR3 DNA sequence: TGTGCCAGCAGCCAAGGAGGGGGGAGGCCCCACAATGAGCAGTTCTTC.

There are many counts of this clonotype. Written as DNA, the CDR3 is TGTGCCAGCAGAGTCGACAGGGGAACTATTGAAGCTTTCTTT. Protein sequence: CASRVDRGTIEAFF. This chain links TRBV2 with TRBJ1-1; 8 positions agree with TRBD1. The V gene end was trimmed by 6 bases and the J gene end by 7 bases; junction bases not matched to a gene: 10. The germline V gene encodes CDR1 SNHLY and CDR2 FYNNEI. The CDR3 is made up of 14 amino acids.

Ten or more counts support this clonotype. The rearrangement links TRBV5-6 to TRBJ1-5; D not certain. The length of the CDR3 is 14 residues. CDR1 and CDR2 from the germline V gene are SGHDT and YYEEEE. The V end lost 1 base, the J end lost 6 bases, and 11 bases lay between the germline ends. CDR3 DNA: TGTGCCAGCAGCTTGAGCCCGGACGGTCAGCCCCAGCATTTT. Translation: CASSLSPDGQPQHF.

There are a few counts of this clonotype. The chain links TRBV20-1 to TRBJ1-1; tentatively, D is TRBD1 (5 bases). CDR1 and CDR2 from the germline V gene are DFQATT and SNEGSKA (reference sequence). Deletions cut 0 bases from V and 11 bases from J, with 13 bases between. CDR3 size: 12 residues. CDR3 amino acids: CSARDTGRGAFF. In DNA, the CDR3 is TGCAGTGCTAGAGACACGGGGCGCGGGGCTTTCTTT.

In this sample, this clonotype turned up a few times. The genes are TRBV6-1 and TRBJ2-3; 13 bases match TRBD2. CDR3 size: 16 residues. After removal of 7 bases from V and 3 bases from J, the junction contained 7 bases not matched to a gene. In germline, CDR1 is MNHNS, CDR2 SASEGT. The CDR3 region is CASMQGLAGITDTQYF. In DNA, the CDR3 is TGTGCCAGCATGCAGGGACTAGCGGGAATTACAGATACGCAGTATTTT.

This clonotype came up many times. This rearrangement joins TRBV2 to TRBJ1-1; D not resolved. CDR1 and CDR2 (germline): SNHLY, FYNNEI. The CDR3 totals 14 residues. V shed 1 base and J shed 3 bases, with 9 bases lying between them. CDR3 in DNA: TGTGCCAGCAGTGAAGACGGGAGGGACACTGAAGCTTTCTTT. This encodes CASSEDGRDTEAFF. The whole variable domain, filled in from reference TRBV2 and TRBJ1-1, reads EPEVTQTPSHQVTQMGQEVILRCVPISNHLYFYWYRQILGQKVEFLVSFYNNEISEKSEIFDDQFSVERPDGSNFTLKIRSTKLEDSAMYFCASSEDGRDTEAFFGQGTRLTVV.

This clonotype was found many times. This sequence joins TRBV10-3 and TRBJ1-1, with 9 bases identical to TRBD1. V shed 10 bases and J 1 base; nucleotides not matched to a gene: 7. The germline V gene has CDR1 ENHRY and CDR2 SYGVKD. The CDR3 spans 14 residues. Here the CDR3 DNA reads TGTGCCACCATAGGACAGGGGAAGAACACTGAAGCTTTCTTT. The encoded protein is CATIGQGKNTEAFF.

The chain recombines TRBV4-3 with TRBJ2-1; 15 bases map to TRBD2. With V trimmed by 0 bases and J by 4 bases, 7 bases remained unmatched. Germline V gives CDR1 LGHNA, CDR2 YSLEER. This CDR3 has 19 amino acids. The CDR3 reads CASSQDRGLAGGQYNEQFF. The CDR3 DNA reads as TGCGCCAGCAGCCAAGATCGGGGACTAGCGGGGGGTCAGTACAATGAGCAGTTCTTC.

This clonotype was recorded at least ten times. The chain's CDR3 is CSAREGHSNTEAFF. As DNA, the CDR3 is TGCAGTGCTAGAGAGGGACATTCGAACACTGAAGCTTTCTTT. J is TRBJ1-1 and V is TRBV20-1; D may be TRBD1 (6 bases). Germline V gene sequence: CDR1 DFQATT, CDR2 SNEGSKA (reference sequence). V was cut by 0 bases and J by 1 base, with 9 bases left in between. The CDR3 loop spans 14 amino acids.

This clonotype was observed at least ten times. This CDR3 reads CASSLAGAPPVNEQFF. The CDR3 bases are TGCGCCAGCAGCTTGGCGGGGGCCCCCCCGGTCAATGAGCAGTTCTTC. The J gene is TRBJ2-1, the V gene TRBV5-1, with D possibly called TRBD1 or TRBD2 (6 bases each). V was shortened by 0 bases and J by 6 bases, with 16 bases between the two germline ends. Germline V gene lookup returns CDR1 SGHRS and CDR2 YFSETQ. This CDR3 spans 16 amino acids.

Ten or more counts support this clonotype. The chain is built from TRBV6-1 and TRBJ1-6; 7 nucleotides align to TRBD1. CDR3 length: 14 residues. Losses at the gene ends were 2 bases for V and 10 bases for J; bases not matched to a gene: 5. Germline V gives CDR1 MNHNS, CDR2 SASEGT. CDR3 protein: CASSEPGQASPLHF. CDR3 coding DNA: TGTGCCAGCAGTGAACCTGGACAGGCCTCACCCCTCCACTTT.

The chain joins TRBV11-2 to TRBJ1-6, with a possible D match to TRBD1 (5 bases). V shed 5 bases and J shed 10 bases, with 15 bases lying between them. Per germline, CDR1 SGHAT and CDR2 FQNNGV. The CDR3 has 14 residues. As DNA, the CDR3 is TGTGCCAGCAGCCGAGAGGGGCGTATGTCACCCCTCCACTTT. This codes for CASSREGRMSPLHF. Drawing the rest from reference TRBV11-2 and TRBJ1-6, the complete variable domain is EAGVAQSPRYKIIEKRQSVAFWCNPISGHATLYWYQQILGQGPKLLIQFQNNGVVDDSQLPKDRFSAERLKGVDSTLKIQPAKLEDSAVYLCASSREGRMSPLHFGNGTRLTVT.

This clonotype was detected ten times or more. The V gene is TRBV20-1, the J gene TRBJ1-6, with D tentatively TRBD1 (6 bases). Trimming took 1 base from V and 7 from J, leaving 11 bases between them. From germline, CDR1 is DFQATT and CDR2 SNEGSKA (reference sequence). The CDR3 extends over 14 amino acids. The CDR3 sequence is CSARGGPTNSPLHF. As DNA, the CDR3 is TGCAGTGCTAGAGGGGGGCCGACCAATTCACCCCTCCACTTT.

This clonotype has at least ten counts. The chain couples TRBV7-2 to TRBJ1-2; tentative D call: TRBD1 (5 bases). CDR1 is SGHTA and CDR2 is FQGNSA in the germline V gene. The CDR3 extends over 13 amino acids. With 2 bases removed from V and 3 bases from J, the gap between germline ends came to 7 bases. In nucleotides, the CDR3 is TGTGCCAGCAGCTTAACAGGATACTATGGCTACACCTTC. This gives the protein CASSLTGYYGYTF. Variable domain in full (rest from reference TRBV7-2 and TRBJ1-2): GAGVSQSPSNKVTEKGKDVELRCDPISGHTALYWYRQSLGQGLEFLIYFQGNSAPDKSGLPSDRFSAERTGGSVSTLTIQRTQQEDSAVYLCASSLTGYYGYTFGSGTRLTVV.

This clonotype was counted ten times or more. The genes are TRBV9 and TRBJ2-1, with D possibly being TRBD2 (5 bases). V was pared by 0 bases and J by 6 bases, with 13 bases between. The CDR3 consists of 15 residues. Germline CDR1 SGDLS, CDR2 YYNGEE. The DNA of the CDR3 is TGTGCCAGCAGCGTAGCTGGGTTAGAGGGCAATGAGCAGTTCTTC. Its protein product is CASSVAGLEGNEQFF. The full variable domain, in which reference TRBV9 and TRBJ2-1 provide the parts outside the CDR3, is DSGVTQTPKHLITATGQRVTLRCSPRSGDLSVYWYQQSLDQGLQFLIQYYNGEERAKGNILERFSAQQFPDLHSELNLSSLELGDSALYFCASSVAGLEGNEQFFGPGTRLTVL.